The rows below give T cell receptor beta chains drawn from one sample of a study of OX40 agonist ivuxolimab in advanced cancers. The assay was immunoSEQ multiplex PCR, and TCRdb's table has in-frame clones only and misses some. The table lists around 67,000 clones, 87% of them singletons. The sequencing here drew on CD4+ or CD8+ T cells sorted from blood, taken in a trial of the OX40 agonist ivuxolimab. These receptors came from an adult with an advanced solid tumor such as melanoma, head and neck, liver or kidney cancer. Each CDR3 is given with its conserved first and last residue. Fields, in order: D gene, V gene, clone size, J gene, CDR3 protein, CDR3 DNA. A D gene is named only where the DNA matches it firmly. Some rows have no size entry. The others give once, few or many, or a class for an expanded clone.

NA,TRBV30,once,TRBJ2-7,CAWSVNRALYEQYF,TGTGCCTGGAGTGTTAACAGGGCCCTCTACGAGCAGTACTTC
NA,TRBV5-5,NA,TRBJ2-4,CASSLGGENIQYF,TGTGCCAGCAGCCTGGGGGGAGAGAACATTCAGTACTTC
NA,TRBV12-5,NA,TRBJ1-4,CASGLVPWGAGEKLFF,TGTGCTAGTGGTTTGGTGCCCTGGGGGGCTGGAGAAAAACTGTTTTTT
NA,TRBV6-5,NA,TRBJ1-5,CASSHDRVSNQPQHF,TGTGCCAGCAGTCATGACAGAGTAAGCAATCAGCCCCAGCATTTT
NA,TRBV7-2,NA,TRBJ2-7,CASSLVPESYEQYF,TGTGCCAGCAGCTTAGTTCCAGAATCCTACGAGCAGTACTTC
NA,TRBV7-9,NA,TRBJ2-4,CASSPGRLAKNIQYF,TGTGCCAGCAGCCCAGGGCGACTAGCCAAAAACATTCAGTACTTC
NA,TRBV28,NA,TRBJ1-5,CASSLVGGQPQHF,TGTGCCAGCAGCCTCGTGGGGGGACAGCCCCAGCATTTT
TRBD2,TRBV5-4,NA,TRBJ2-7,CASSIGMGLTWGEQYF,TGTGCCAGCAGCATTGGAATGGGACTAACCTGGGGCGAGCAGTACTTC
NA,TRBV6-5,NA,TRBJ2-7,CASSEAYEQYF,TGTGCCAGCAGTGAAGCGTACGAGCAGTACTTC
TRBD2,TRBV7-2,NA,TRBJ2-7,CASSSRWLAGGYEQYF,TGTGCCAGCAGCTCACGATGGCTAGCGGGAGGCTACGAGCAGTACTTC
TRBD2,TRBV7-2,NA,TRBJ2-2,CASSYYSGSAGELFF,TGTGCCAGCAGCTACTATAGCGGGAGCGCCGGGGAGCTGTTTTTT
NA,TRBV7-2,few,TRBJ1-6,CASTKTAYNSPLHF,TGTGCCAGCACCAAGACAGCCTATAATTCACCCCTCCACTTT
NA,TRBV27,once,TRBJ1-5,CASSSQGRGPGGNQPQHF,TGTGCCAGCAGTTCACAAGGACGGGGGCCTGGGGGCAATCAGCCCCAGCATTTT
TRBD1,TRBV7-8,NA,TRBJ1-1,CASSLRTGDNTEAFF,TGTGCCAGCAGCCTTCGGACAGGGGACAACACTGAAGCTTTCTTT
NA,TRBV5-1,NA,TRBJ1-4,CASSLSRGPGGEKLFF,TGCGCCAGCAGCTTGTCCCGGGGGCCTGGGGGTGAAAAACTGTTTTTT
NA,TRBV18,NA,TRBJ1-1,CASSLGPQNTEAFF,TGTGCCAGCTCACTGGGACCTCAGAACACTGAAGCTTTCTTT
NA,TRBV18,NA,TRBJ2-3,CASSRDFADTQYF,TGTGCCAGCTCACGGGACTTTGCAGATACGCAGTATTTT
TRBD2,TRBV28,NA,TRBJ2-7,CASSYSGRAFEQYF,TGTGCCAGCAGTTATAGCGGGAGGGCCTTCGAGCAGTACTTC
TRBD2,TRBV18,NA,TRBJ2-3,CASSRAAGGSTDTQYF,TGTGCCAGCTCACGGGCTGCGGGGGGGAGCACAGATACGCAGTATTTT
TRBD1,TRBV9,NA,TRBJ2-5,CASSDRIGGFETQYF,TGTGCCAGCAGCGACCGGATAGGGGGCTTTGAGACCCAGTACTTC
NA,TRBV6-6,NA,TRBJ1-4,CASSYQDRSNEKLFF,TGTGCCAGCAGTTACCAGGACCGAAGTAATGAAAAACTGTTTTTT
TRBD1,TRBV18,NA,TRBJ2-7,CASSGGQGVPYEQYF,TGTGCCAGCTCCGGGGGACAGGGGGTACCCTACGAGCAGTACTTC
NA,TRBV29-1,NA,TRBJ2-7,CSVVLGGPQLGEQYF,TGCAGCGTTGTCCTGGGGGGACCGCAGCTAGGCGAGCAGTACTTC
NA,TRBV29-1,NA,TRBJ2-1,CSVEVYNEQFF,TGCAGCGTTGAGGTGTACAATGAGCAGTTCTTC
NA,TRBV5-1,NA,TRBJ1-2,CASSFGAYYGYTF,TGCGCCAGCAGCTTCGGGGCTTACTATGGCTACACCTTC
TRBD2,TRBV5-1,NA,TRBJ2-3,CASSFKREGLGTDTQYF,TGCGCCAGCAGCTTTAAGCGGGAGGGCCTGGGCACAGATACGCAGTATTTT
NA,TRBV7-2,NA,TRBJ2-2,CASSPRRPWGTGELFF,TGTGCCAGCAGCCCCCGCCGGCCATGGGGCACCGGGGAGCTGTTTTTT
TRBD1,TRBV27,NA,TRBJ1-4,CASRGTGASVTNEKLFF,TGTGCCAGCAGGGGGACAGGGGCTAGCGTAACTAATGAAAAACTGTTTTTT
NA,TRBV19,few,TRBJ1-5,CASSAPGWPQHF,TGTGCCAGTAGTGCCCCTGGGTGGCCCCAGCATTTT
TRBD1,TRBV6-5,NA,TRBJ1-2,CASKGQGSNGYTF,TGTGCCAGCAAGGGACAGGGATCGAACGGCTACACCTTC
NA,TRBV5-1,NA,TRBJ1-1,CASSPRQALNTEAFF,TGCGCCAGCAGCCCTAGACAGGCCTTGAACACTGAAGCTTTCTTT
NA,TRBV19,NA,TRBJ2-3,CASASADTQYF,TGTGCCAGTGCCAGTGCAGATACGCAGTATTTT
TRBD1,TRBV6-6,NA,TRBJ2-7,CASSAWTGIHEQYF,TGTGCCAGCAGTGCCTGGACAGGGATCCACGAGCAGTACTTC
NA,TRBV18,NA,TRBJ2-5,CASSPPGLQDGTQYF,TGTGCCAGCTCACCACCGGGACTCCAGGACGGGACCCAGTACTTC
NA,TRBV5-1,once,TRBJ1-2,CASSSYRTGSENYGYTF,TGCGCCAGCAGCTCATACCGAACAGGGTCAGAGAACTATGGCTACACCTTC
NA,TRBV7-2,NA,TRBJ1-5,CASSPDGNQPQHF,TGTGCCAGCAGCCCAGACGGAAATCAGCCCCAGCATTTT
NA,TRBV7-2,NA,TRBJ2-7,CASSAAGLLYEQYF,TGTGCCAGCAGCGCCGCCGGACTCCTCTACGAGCAGTACTTC
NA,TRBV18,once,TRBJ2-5,CASSPAGSQETQYF,TGTGCCAGCTCCCCCGCGGGGTCCCAAGAGACCCAGTACTTC
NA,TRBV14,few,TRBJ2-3,CASSQDRAGTDTQYF,TGTGCCAGCAGCCAAGACAGGGCGGGCACAGATACGCAGTATTTT
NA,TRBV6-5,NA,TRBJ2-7,CASSRTTSEQYF,TGTGCCAGCAGTCGGACAACTAGTGAGCAGTACTTC
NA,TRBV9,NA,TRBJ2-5,CASSVGPDVGSGETQYF,TGTGCCAGCAGCGTAGGGCCCGACGTGGGGTCGGGAGAGACCCAGTACTTC
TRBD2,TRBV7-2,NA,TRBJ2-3,CASSSRLAGGPGTQYF,TGTGCCAGCAGCTCAAGACTAGCGGGAGGGCCGGGTACGCAGTATTTT
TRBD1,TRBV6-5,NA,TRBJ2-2,CASSLTGGGTGELFF,TGTGCCAGCAGTTTGACAGGGGGCGGTACCGGGGAGCTGTTTTTT
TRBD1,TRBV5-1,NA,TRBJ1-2,CASSSRTGSGYGYTF,TGCGCCAGCAGCTCCCGGACAGGTTCGGGGTATGGCTACACCTTC
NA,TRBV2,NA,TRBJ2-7,CASSVRLLHEQYF,TGTGCCAGCAGTGTCCGCCTCCTCCACGAGCAGTACTTC
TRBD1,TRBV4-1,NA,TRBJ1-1,CASSQEGIDRGTEAFF,TGCGCCAGCAGCCAAGAAGGTATCGACAGGGGGACTGAAGCTTTCTTT
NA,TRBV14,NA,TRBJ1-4,CASSPPGGTKLFF,TGTGCCAGCAGCCCCCCGGGTGGGACGAAACTGTTTTTT
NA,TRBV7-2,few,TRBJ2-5,CASSSGLAQYF,TGTGCCAGCAGCTCTGGTTTGGCCCAGTACTTC
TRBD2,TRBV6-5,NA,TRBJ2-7,CASSYSGLDIYEQYF,TGTGCCAGCAGTTACTCTGGACTAGACATCTACGAGCAGTACTTC
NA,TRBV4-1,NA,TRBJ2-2,CASSQVPVGGELFF,TGCGCCAGCAGCCAAGTCCCTGTGGGCGGGGAGCTGTTTTTT
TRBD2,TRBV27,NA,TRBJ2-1,CASSFGAGFRNEQFF,TGTGCCAGCAGTTTCGGAGCGGGATTTAGGAATGAGCAGTTCTTC
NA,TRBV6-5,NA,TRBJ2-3,CASSLRTPTDTQYF,TGTGCCAGCAGTCTTCGGACCCCCACAGATACGCAGTATTTT
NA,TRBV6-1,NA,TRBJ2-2,CASSEPGRSTGELFF,TGTGCCAGCAGTGAACCGGGGCGGAGCACCGGGGAGCTGTTTTTT
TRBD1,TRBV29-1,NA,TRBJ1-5,CSVGTGNNQPQHF,TGCAGCGTTGGGACAGGGAACAATCAGCCCCAGCATTTT
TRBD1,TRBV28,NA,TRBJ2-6,CASSFSGQGHTGANVLTF,TGTGCCAGCAGTTTTTCGGGACAGGGGCACACTGGGGCCAACGTCCTGACTTTC